The text below deals with one T cell receptor beta chain. Using its own MiXCR run on the reads, TCRdb lists one record per CDR3 protein. The top ten clones hold about 13% of a sample with some 440,000 distinct CDR3 sequences, about 33% of them seen once. This specimen comes from a study of T cell repertoires in cytomegalovirus infection. Study background: A matching HLA type, together with CMV infection, was signaled by public TCR beta signatures.

The sequencing sample was made of PBMCs. This TCR derives from a human donor in good health (CMV status not recorded). Some clones in this sample may be carry-over from other donors' samples.

In DNA form, the CDR3 reads TGTGCCAGCAGCCTGTTAAAAGCCAAAAACATTCAGTACTTC. This gives the protein CASSLLKAKNIQYF. This chain uses TRBV5-4 with TRBJ2-4; no clear D. The CDR3 has 14 residues. V lost 4 bases and J lost 0, with 8 bases in between. Germline CDR1 is SGHNT and CDR2 is YYREEE (reference sequence). Looking up the rest from reference TRBV5-4 and TRBJ2-4 gives the full variable domain: ETGVTQSPTHLIKTRGQQVTLRCSSQSGHNTVSWYQQALGQGPQFIFQYYREEENGRGNFPPRFSGLQFPNYSSELNVNALELDDSALYLCASSLLKAKNIQYFGAGTRLSVL.